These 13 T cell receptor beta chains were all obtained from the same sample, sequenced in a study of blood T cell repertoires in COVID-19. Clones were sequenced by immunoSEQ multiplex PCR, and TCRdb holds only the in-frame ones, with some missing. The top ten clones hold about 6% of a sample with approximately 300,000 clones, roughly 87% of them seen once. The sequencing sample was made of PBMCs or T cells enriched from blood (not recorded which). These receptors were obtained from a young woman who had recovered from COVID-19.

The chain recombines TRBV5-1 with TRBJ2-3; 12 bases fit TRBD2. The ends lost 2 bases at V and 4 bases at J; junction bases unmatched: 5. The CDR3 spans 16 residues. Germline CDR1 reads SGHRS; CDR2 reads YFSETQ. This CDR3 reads CASSFTSGGPADTQYF. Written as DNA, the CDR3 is TGCGCCAGCAGCTTTACTAGCGGGGGGCCAGCAGATACGCAGTATTTT.

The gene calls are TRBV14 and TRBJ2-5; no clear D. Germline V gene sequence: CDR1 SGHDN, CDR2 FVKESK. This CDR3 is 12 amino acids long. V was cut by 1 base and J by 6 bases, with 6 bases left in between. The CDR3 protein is CASSQAMKTQYF. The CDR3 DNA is TGTGCCAGCAGCCAAGCTATGAAGACCCAGTACTTC.

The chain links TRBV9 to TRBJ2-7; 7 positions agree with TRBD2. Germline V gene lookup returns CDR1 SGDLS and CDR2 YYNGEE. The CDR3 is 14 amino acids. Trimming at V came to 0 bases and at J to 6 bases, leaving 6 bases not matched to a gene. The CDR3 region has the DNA TGTGCCAGCAGCGTAGTGGCGGGGGTAGGCGAGCAGTACTTC. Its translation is CASSVVAGVGEQYF. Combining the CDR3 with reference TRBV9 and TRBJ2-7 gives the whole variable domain DSGVTQTPKHLITATGQRVTLRCSPRSGDLSVYWYQQSLDQGLQFLIQYYNGEERAKGNILERFSAQQFPDLHSELNLSSLELGDSALYFCASSVVAGVGEQYFGPGTRLTVT.

CDR3 sequence: CASRPYARVKDGYTF. CDR3 DNA sequence: TGTGCCAGCAGACCCTATGCGAGGGTAAAGGATGGCTACACCTTC. The chain couples TRBV6-5 to TRBJ1-2, with D unresolved. The V end lost 6 bases, the J end lost 6 bases, and 20 bases lay between the germline ends. There are 15 residues in the CDR3. CDR1 is MNHEY, CDR2 SVGAGI, per germline.

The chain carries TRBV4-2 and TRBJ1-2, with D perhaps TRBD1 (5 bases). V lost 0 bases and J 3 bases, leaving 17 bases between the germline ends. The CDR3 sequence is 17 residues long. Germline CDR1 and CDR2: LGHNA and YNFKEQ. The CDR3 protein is CASSQDYAGGWDYGYTF. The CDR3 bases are TGTGCCAGCAGCCAAGATTATGCGGGGGGATGGGACTATGGCTACACCTTC.

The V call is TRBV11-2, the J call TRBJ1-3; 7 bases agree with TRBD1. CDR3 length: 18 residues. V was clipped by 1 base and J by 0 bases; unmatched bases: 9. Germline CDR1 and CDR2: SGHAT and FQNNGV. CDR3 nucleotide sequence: TGTGCCAGCAGCTTAGGCGGACAGGCCAGCCTCTCTGGAAACACCATATATTTT. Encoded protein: CASSLGGQASLSGNTIYF.

DNA of the CDR3: TGTGCCAGCTCAACGGGACAGGGGACCTACGAGCAGTACTTC. Its translation: CASSTGQGTYEQYF. The V gene is TRBV18, the J gene TRBJ2-7, with TRBD1 matching over 10 bases. The CDR3 totals 14 residues. Trimming at V came to 5 bases and at J to 2 bases, leaving 3 bases not matched to a gene. Germline values: CDR1 KGHSH, CDR2 LQKENI.

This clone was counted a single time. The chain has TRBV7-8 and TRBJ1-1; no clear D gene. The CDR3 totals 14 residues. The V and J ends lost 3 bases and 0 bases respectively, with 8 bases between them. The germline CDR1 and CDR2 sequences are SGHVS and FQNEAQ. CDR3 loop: CASSFAVVNTEAFF. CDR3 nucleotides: TGTGCCAGCAGCTTTGCGGTGGTGAACACTGAAGCTTTCTTT.

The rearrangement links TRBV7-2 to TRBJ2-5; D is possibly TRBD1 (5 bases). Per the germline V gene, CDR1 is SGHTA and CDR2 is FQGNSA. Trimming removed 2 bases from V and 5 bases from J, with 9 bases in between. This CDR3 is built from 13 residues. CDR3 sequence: CASSLSPGETQYF. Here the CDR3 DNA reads TGTGCCAGCAGCTTAAGCCCAGGGGAGACCCAGTACTTC.

The CDR3 loop is CASSPNRIEAFF. The CDR3 DNA follows: TGTGCCAGCAGCCCCAACAGAATTGAAGCTTTCTTT. V is TRBV7-3 and J is TRBJ1-1, with no clear D. Germline V lookup: CDR1 SGHTA, CDR2 FQGTGA. The CDR3 spans 12 residues. The germline V and J ends were trimmed by 5 bases and 7 bases, with 11 bases remaining between them.

The CDR3 coding sequence is TGTGCCAGCAGCGTAGGCCCCAGGGGTGGCTACACCTTC. This sequence encodes CASSVGPRGGYTF. V usage is TRBV9 and J usage is TRBJ1-2, with a possible D match to TRBD1 (6 bases). Trimming stripped 0 bases from V and 7 bases from J, with 10 bases between. CDR1 is SGDLS and CDR2 is YYNGEE in the germline V gene. The CDR3 has 13 residues.

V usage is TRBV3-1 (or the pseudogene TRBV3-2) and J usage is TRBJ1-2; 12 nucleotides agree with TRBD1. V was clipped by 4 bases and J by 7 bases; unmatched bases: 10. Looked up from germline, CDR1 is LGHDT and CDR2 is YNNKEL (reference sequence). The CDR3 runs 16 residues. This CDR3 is CASSRWDRGQESGYTF. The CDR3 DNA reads TGTGCCAGCAGCCGCTGGGACAGGGGGCAGGAGAGTGGCTACACCTTC.

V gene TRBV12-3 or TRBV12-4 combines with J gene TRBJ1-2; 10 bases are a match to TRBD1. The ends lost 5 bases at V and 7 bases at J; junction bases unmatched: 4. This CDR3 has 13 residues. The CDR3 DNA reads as TGTGCCAGCAGTCCAAGGGACAGGGGTGGCTACACCTTC. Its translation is CASSPRDRGGYTF.